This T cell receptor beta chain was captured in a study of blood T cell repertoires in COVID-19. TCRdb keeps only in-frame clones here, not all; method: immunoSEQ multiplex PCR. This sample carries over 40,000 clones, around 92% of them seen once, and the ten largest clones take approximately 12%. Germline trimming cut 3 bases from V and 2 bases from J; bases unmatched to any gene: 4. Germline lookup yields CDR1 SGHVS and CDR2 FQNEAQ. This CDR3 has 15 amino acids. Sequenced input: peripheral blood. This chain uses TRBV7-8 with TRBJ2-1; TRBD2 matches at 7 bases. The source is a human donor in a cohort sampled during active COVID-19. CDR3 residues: CASSLSSGTYNEQFF. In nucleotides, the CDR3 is TGTGCCAGCAGCTTGTCTAGCGGTACCTACAATGAGCAGTTCTTC.